The next 27 T cell receptor beta chains were all read from a single sample in a study of CD8 T cells in ankylosing spondylitis. Study conclusions and caveats: Ankylosing spondylitis blood appeared to be characterized by a TCR beta motif of under ten highly homologous variants.

For these receptors, no antigen is known. TCRdb analysed the 5' RACE reads with MiXCR anew, one entry per CDR3 protein. The table shows hundreds of thousands of distinct CDR3 sequences, with 15% to 20% occurring only once. What was sequenced was blood, either unsorted or a sorted T cell fraction (not recorded which). The receptors originated from a male donor with ankylosing spondylitis.

This chain connects TRBV20-1 to TRBJ2-1; D not certain. The V end was cut by 5 bases, the J end by 4 bases, with 18 bases between. The germline CDR1 and CDR2 sequences are DFQATT and SNEGSKA (reference sequence). The CDR3 loop spans 15 amino acids. The CDR3 is CSAAPTLGFYNEQFF. The DNA of the CDR3 is TGCAGTGCTGCTCCGACCCTCGGATTTTACAATGAGCAGTTCTTC.

This clonotype turned up a few times. This rearrangement joins TRBV12-3 or TRBV12-4 to TRBJ2-3, with D perhaps TRBD1 (6 bases). Trimming removed 5 bases from V and 2 bases from J, with 14 bases in between. The CDR3 is 15 residues long. CDR3 residues: CASSGQTFPTDTQYF. For the CDR3, the DNA is TGTGCCAGCAGTGGACAGACCTTTCCCACAGATACGCAGTATTTT.

This clonotype was observed a handful of times. The chain has TRBV20-1 and TRBJ1-5; 8 bases align to TRBD1. This CDR3 is 13 amino acids long. CDR1 and CDR2 from the germline V gene are DFQATT and SNEGSKA (reference sequence). V was pared by 2 bases and J by 6 bases, with 3 bases of the junction left unmatched. The CDR3 region is CSARQGASQPQHF. CDR3 DNA: TGCAGTGCTAGACAGGGGGCATCTCAGCCCCAGCATTTT.

The rearrangement joins TRBV18 to TRBJ2-1, with 13 bases identical to TRBD2. There are 17 residues in the CDR3. The germline gives CDR1 KGHSH, CDR2 LQKENI. The V and J ends lost 0 bases and 3 bases, in that order; junction bases with no gene match: 2. This CDR3 reads CASSPPGLAGLYNEQFF. DNA for the CDR3: TGTGCCAGCTCACCACCGGGACTAGCGGGACTCTACAATGAGCAGTTCTTC.

The chain combines TRBV4-2 with TRBJ2-1; TRBD2 aligns across 11 bases. The CDR3 spans 17 residues. CDR1 is LGHNA and CDR2 is YNFKEQ in the germline V gene. The trim removed 3 bases at V and 4 bases at J, leaving 8 bases unmatched. Here the CDR3 reads CASSQLLTSGSYNEQFF. The DNA for the CDR3 is TGTGCCAGCAGCCAGCTCCTTACTAGCGGGAGTTACAATGAGCAGTTCTTC.

V gene TRBV18 combines with J gene TRBJ2-5; a weak D match, TRBD1 (5 bases). From germline, CDR1 is KGHSH and CDR2 LQKENI. Trimming shortened V by 1 base and J by 1 base, and 16 bases separated the two germline ends. CDR3 size: 17 residues. The CDR3 loop reads CASSPLSRAARQETQYF. CDR3 bases: TGTGCCAGCTCACCACTCAGCAGGGCAGCCCGCCAAGAGACCCAGTACTTC.

This CDR3 is CASSLWTGRSGELFF. CDR3 nucleotide sequence: TGTGCCAGCAGCCTCTGGACAGGGAGGTCCGGGGAGCTGTTTTTT. V is TRBV7-6 and J is TRBJ2-2; 8 bases map to TRBD1. This CDR3 contains 15 residues. With 5 bases clipped from V and 6 bases from J, the junction kept 8 bases outside the gene matches. Per the germline V gene, CDR1 is SGHVS and CDR2 is FNYEAQ.

This clonotype was seen at least ten times. The rearrangement joins TRBV29-1 to TRBJ1-1; D is unresolved. Trimming pared 8 bases from V and 0 bases from J, leaving 10 bases between. The CDR3 has 12 residues. Germline CDR1 reads SQVTM; CDR2 reads ANQGSEA. This CDR3 is CSYGRLNTEAFF. Written as DNA, the CDR3 is TGCAGCTACGGACGGTTGAACACTGAAGCTTTCTTT.

This clonotype was observed a handful of times. The chain couples TRBV6-1 to TRBJ1-5; a weak D match, TRBD1 (5 bases). This CDR3 is built from 13 residues. V was pared by 10 bases and J by 1 base, with 11 bases between. The germline V gene has CDR1 MNHNS and CDR2 SASEGT. CDR3 in DNA: TGTGCCACCCAGGGAAGGAGCAATCAGCCCCAGCATTTT. Protein product: CATQGRSNQPQHF.

J is TRBJ2-7 and V is TRBV7-2; tentative D call: TRBD2 (6 bases). Trimming shortened V by 2 bases and J by 5 bases, and 16 bases separated the two germline ends. This CDR3 has 15 residues. The V gene's germline CDR1 is SGHTA and CDR2 FQGNSA. The CDR3 nucleotides read TGTGCCAGCAGCTTACTTGGGGGGATTTCTCACGAGCAGTACTTC. Its translation: CASSLLGGISHEQYF.

This clonotype came up a few times. The rearrangement joins TRBV5-1 to TRBJ1-1; TRBD1 matches at 9 bases. In germline, CDR1 is SGHRS, CDR2 YFSETQ. V trimming: 4 bases; J trimming: 4 bases; junction bases outside the gene matches: 8. This CDR3 contains 15 residues. CDR3 loop: CASSRDRALGTEAFF. The DNA for the CDR3 is TGCGCCAGCAGCCGGGACAGGGCATTGGGCACTGAAGCTTTCTTT.

The rearrangement links TRBV11-2 to TRBJ2-3; TRBD2 aligns across 9 bases. Germline CDR1 SGHAT, CDR2 FQNNGV. This CDR3 has 18 residues. V lost 1 base and J lost 2; bases outside the gene matches: 10. DNA of the CDR3: TGTGCCAGCAGCTTAGGGACCCTAGCGGGATCCCCCACAGATACGCAGTATTTT. Translation gives CASSLGTLAGSPTDTQYF.

This clonotype was picked up a small number of times. The CDR3 DNA reads TGTGCCAGCAGCACTGGGACAGCCCCCGGAATGGATGAGCAGTTCTTC. This codes for CASSTGTAPGMDEQFF. J is TRBJ2-1 and V is TRBV11-1; 7 bases agree with TRBD1. The J segment lost 8 bases and the V segment lost 5 bases, leaving 15 bases of the junction unmatched. Germline loops: CDR1 SGHAT, CDR2 FQDESV (reference sequence). CDR3 length equals 16 residues.

This clonotype was counted between two and nine times. This sequence joins TRBV10-3 and TRBJ1-2; 7 bases map to TRBD1. The trim removed 7 bases at V and 5 bases at J, leaving 7 bases unmatched. Looked up from germline, CDR1 is ENHRY and CDR2 is SYGVKD. The CDR3 is 13 residues long. The CDR3 DNA sequence: TGTGCCATCACCCCGACAGGGTCGTATGGCTACACCTTC. Residues: CAITPTGSYGYTF.

This clonotype was recorded many times. The J gene is TRBJ2-1, the V gene TRBV5-1; 11 bases agree with TRBD2. The junction had 7 bases not matched to a gene; V was cut back by 4 bases and J by 4 bases. Germline V CDR1 and CDR2: SGHRS, YFSETQ. This CDR3 is built from 16 residues. The CDR3 nucleotides are TGCGCCAGCAGCACGGGGACTAGCGGTCTTTACAATGAGCAGTTCTTC. Translation: CASSTGTSGLYNEQFF.

V and J are TRBV6-5 and TRBJ2-2; maybe TRBD2 (6 bases). This CDR3 comprises 14 residues. Germline V CDR1 and CDR2: MNHEY, SVGAGI. V dropped 0 bases and J dropped 8 bases, with 10 bases sitting between them. The CDR3 DNA is TGTGCCAGCAGTTACTCGCCGACTAGAGGGGAGCTGTTTTTT. This codes for CASSYSPTRGELFF.

Only a few counts were recorded for this clonotype. This rearrangement joins TRBV13 to TRBJ2-2; no clear D. From germline, CDR1 is PRHDT and CDR2 FYEKMQ (reference sequence). This CDR3 is 14 amino acids long. Trimming shortened V by 0 bases and J by 7 bases, and 9 bases separated the two germline ends. The CDR3 here is CASSLGYLVGELFF. The CDR3 region has the DNA TGTGCCAGCAGCTTAGGATACCTCGTCGGGGAGCTGTTTTTT.

V usage is TRBV2 and J usage is TRBJ2-7, with 7 bases matching TRBD1. V trimming: 6 bases; J trimming: 5 bases; junction bases outside the gene matches: 4. The length of the CDR3 is 12 residues. The germline CDR1 and CDR2 sequences are SNHLY and FYNNEI. In nucleotides, the CDR3 is TGTGCCAGCAGGAGACAGGGTAACGAGCAGTACTTC. Residues: CASRRQGNEQYF.

The table lists this clonotype with many counts. This chain connects TRBV5-1 to TRBJ2-2, with a tentative D call TRBD2 (5 bases). V was trimmed by 2 bases and J by 2 bases, leaving 7 bases between them. The CDR3 is 14 amino acids. CDR1 is SGHRS and CDR2 is YFSETQ in the germline V gene. The DNA of the CDR3 is TGCGCCAGCAGCTTCGACTACAACACCGGGGAGCTGTTTTTT. This gives the protein CASSFDYNTGELFF.

The chain couples TRBV23-1 to TRBJ2-3; the D is unclear. TRBV23-1 is placed among ORFs of uncertain function. This CDR3 spans 17 amino acids. V dropped 4 bases and J dropped 5 bases, with 22 bases sitting between them. CDR3 bases: TGCGCCAGCAGTCCACCCCCCACAGATCAGTTACTAGATACGCAGTATTTT. Translating it yields CASSPPPTDQLLDTQYF.

This clonotype was counted ten times or more. CDR3 sequence (DNA): TGTGCCAGCAGCTTAAAACGGGATGGGGGCTACACCTTC. Amino acid sequence: CASSLKRDGGYTF. The J gene is TRBJ1-2, the V gene TRBV7-2, with D unresolved. Looked up from germline, CDR1 is SGHTA and CDR2 is FQGNSA. CDR3 length: 13 residues. With 2 bases removed from V and 8 bases from J, the gap between germline ends came to 12 bases.

The J gene is TRBJ2-7, the V gene TRBV6-1, with 7 bases aligning to TRBD1. There are 13 residues in the CDR3. V shed 6 bases, J shed 3 bases, and the junction held 5 bases outside the gene matches. CDR1 is MNHNS, CDR2 SASEGT, per germline. DNA for the CDR3: TGTGCCAGCAGCCCGGGACAGCACTACGAGCAGTACTTC. Its protein is CASSPGQHYEQYF.

This clonotype was counted only a few times. V and J are TRBV19 and TRBJ2-6; D possibly corresponds to TRBD1 (6 bases). Germline CDR1 LNHDA, CDR2 SQIVND (reference sequence). V lost 4 bases to trimming and J lost 4 bases, with 11 bases between them. The CDR3 spans 15 residues. The CDR3 region is CASSNLGAGANVLTF. The CDR3, as DNA: TGTGCCAGTAGTAATTTGGGGGCCGGGGCCAACGTCCTGACTTTC.

In its sample, this clonotype was seen a few times. The genes are TRBV6-5 and TRBJ2-7; 8 bases match TRBD2. The CDR3 loop spans 16 amino acids. Germline V gives CDR1 MNHEY, CDR2 SVGAGI. With 0 bases clipped from V and 0 bases from J, the junction kept 4 bases outside the gene matches. The CDR3 is CASSYSGGTSSYEQYF. The CDR3 DNA reads TGTGCCAGCAGTTACTCTGGCGGGACTAGCTCCTACGAGCAGTACTTC.

This clonotype was observed a few times. The rearrangement uses TRBV7-6 and TRBJ1-6; D unclear. The CDR3 is 14 residues long. CDR1 and CDR2 (germline): SGHVS, FNYEAQ. V lost 1 base, J lost 8 bases, and 9 bases lay in between. In DNA form, the CDR3 reads TGTGCCAGCAGCTTAGATGATGGGCATTCACCCCTCCACTTT. It yields the protein CASSLDDGHSPLHF.

Only a few counts were recorded for this clonotype. CDR3 protein: CSVDEGSTDTQYF. In nucleotides, the CDR3 is TGCAGCGTTGACGAGGGAAGCACAGATACGCAGTATTTT. The gene calls are TRBV29-1 and TRBJ2-3; D may be TRBD2 (5 bases). CDR3 size: 13 residues. Trimming cost V 3 bases and J 0 bases, with 7 bases left between them. The germline CDR1 and CDR2 sequences are SQVTM and ANQGSEA.

The chain uses TRBV6-5 and TRBJ2-1; 16 bases are shared with TRBD2. V trimming: 7 bases; J trimming: 0 bases; junction bases outside the gene matches: 6. CDR3 size: 18 residues. Germline lookup yields CDR1 MNHEY and CDR2 SVGAGI. This CDR3 reads CASNSGTSGRGSYNEQFF. DNA for the CDR3: TGTGCCAGCAATTCCGGGACTAGCGGGAGGGGCTCCTACAATGAGCAGTTCTTC.